This T cell receptor beta chain came from a study of T cell responses to AZD1222 COVID-19 vaccine. Study information: Second doses at about 4 or about 12 weeks were pooled. General study results and limits: Reportedly, close to half of spike-specific TCRs are directed against unmutated variant regions. When two AZD1222 doses had been given, Spike-specific TCR breadth and depth rose. Spike was spanned by vaccine-associated CD4 TCRs, which were dominant at 160-218 and 743-854.

This CDR3 has 16 amino acids. Looked up from germline, CDR1 is SGHVS and CDR2 is FQNEAQ. The germline V and J ends were trimmed by 5 bases and 0 bases, with 14 bases remaining between them. Libraries were prepared by immunoSEQ multiplex PCR; TCRdb keeps only in-frame clonotypes and omits some of them. The repertoire holds 130,000 to 150,000 clones, under 95% seen once, with 1.5% to 2% in the top ten. For this clone: Its antigen is still unknown.

The receptor was isolated from an adult in good health. The V gene is TRBV7-8, the J gene TRBJ1-5, with D tentatively TRBD1 (5 bases). The sample here was peripheral blood, taken on day 0 of AZD1222 vaccination. Here the CDR3 reads CASSKGTGHSNQPQHF. CDR3 bases: TGTGCCAGCAGCAAGGGTACAGGCCATAGCAATCAGCCCCAGCATTTT.